The clone carrying this TCR beta chain was picked up one time. Only in-frame clones appear in the TCRdb table, and some are missing; sequencing was by immunoSEQ multiplex PCR. The table lists around 400,000 clones, about 88% of them singletons. Participant age was roughly 18 to 90 years, and participants resided in roughly 24 US areas. This sample was taken from a study of blood T cell repertoires in COVID-19. Study-wide context: The United States, Italy and Spain supplied acute and convalescent COVID-19 samples. The cDNA or gDNA used as material had been derived from T cells, B-cell-depleted T cells, or PBMCs.

Germline-derived CDR1 and CDR2 are SGHTA and FQGNSA. The V end was cut by 3 bases, the J end by 6 bases, with 18 bases between. CDR3 length: 16 residues. This clonotype was obtained from a woman younger than 35 who had been exposed to COVID-19. This chain uses TRBV7-2 with TRBJ1-3; possible D gene TRBD1, 6 bases. Input material: PBMCs or T cells enriched from blood (not recorded which). CDR3 sequence (DNA): TGTGCCAGCAGCTTCCGTACCGGGACACACCAAAACACCATATATTTT. This encodes CASSFRTGTHQNTIYF.